This TCR beta chain originates from a study of shared clonotypes between healthy human individuals. Sequenced by immunoSEQ multiplex PCR; TCRdb stores in-frame clones only, minus some. The table has over a million clones, around 78% seen once. Between the trimmed V and J ends, which lost 2 bases and 5 bases, there was a span of 16 bases. The germline gives CDR1 SGHRS, CDR2 YFSETQ. CDR3 length: 16 residues. The chain is built from TRBV5-1 and TRBJ2-2; either TRBD1 or TRBD2 may fit D (6 bases each). The sequence derives from a young man in good health. Some clones in this sample may be carry-over from other donors' samples. Sequencing was carried out using memory CD4+ T cells from PBMCs. Specified subset: CD45RA-negative fraction. CDR3 loop: CASSFLTGGITGELFF. The CDR3 region has the DNA TGCGCCAGCAGCTTCCTGACAGGAGGGATAACCGGGGAGCTGTTTTTT.